This T cell receptor (beta chain) was sequenced for a study of shared T cell receptors in the human thymus. TCRdb's copy holds only in-frame clones and misses some; the assay was immunoSEQ multiplex PCR. The sample carries approximately 490,000 clones, 78% recorded once. The sample was also linked to a second study, of human thymus T cells. As reported in that work: Donation came from healthy Finnish infants having corrective surgery for congenital heart defects. Resections that were taken during corrective heart surgery supplied the thymus tissue. What appeared biased in thymic and blood repertoires was the usage of V and J genes.

The TCR comes from a boy in the first two years of life with a congenital heart defect. Sequenced: thymocytes.

The CDR3 is CASSARRAGQNTGELFF. In DNA, the CDR3 is TGTGCCAGCAGCGCCCGCCGGGCGGGCCAGAACACCGGGGAGCTGTTTTTT. The chain uses TRBV9 and TRBJ2-2; TRBD2 might be the D (5 bases). The length of the CDR3 is 17 residues. The V and J ends lost 3 bases and 1 base respectively, with 16 bases between them. Germline V CDR1 and CDR2: SGDLS, YYNGEE.